A selection of T cell receptor beta chains follows, all from one sample in a study of cytomegalovirus exposure and HLA in healthy donors. Method: immunoSEQ multiplex PCR; TCRdb's copy keeps in-frame clones and lacks some. The sample holds about 170,000 clones, 60% to 80% seen once. Sequenced material: PBMCs. These receptors came from a man aged 35-49 years in good health and CMV-seropositive. The CDR3 runs from the conserved cysteine through the conserved F or W. The order of the fields is J gene, clone size, V gene, D gene, CDR3 protein, CDR3 DNA. The D gene is left open where the match is weak. Clone size, where shown, is once, few, many, or a class for clones that have expanded.

>TRBJ2-3|-|TRBV19|TRBD2
CASSIVYGSGREGDTQYF
TGTGCCAGTAGTATAGTTTACGGTAGCGGGAGAGAAGGAGATACGCAGTATTTT
>TRBJ2-1|-|TRBV6-5|TRBD2
CASRSTSGSRLFF
TGTGCCAGCAGGTCGACTAGCGGGAGTCGTTTGTTCTTC
>TRBJ2-3|-|TRBV19|TRBD2
CASTAGASDTQYF
TGTGCCAGTACGGCGGGAGCATCAGATACGCAGTATTTT
>TRBJ2-4|-|TRBV12-5|-
CASGPRLEMQGKNIQYF
TGTGCTAGTGGTCCCCGCCTCGAGATGCAGGGCAAAAACATTCAGTACTTC
>TRBJ2-7|-|TRBV11-2|TRBD2
CASSPIDRDYFTYEQYF
TGTGCCAGCAGCCCCATCGACCGGGACTACTTCACCTACGAGCAGTACTTC
>TRBJ1-1|-|TRBV5-1|TRBD1
CASSAGAGQGGYTEAFF
TGCGCCAGCAGCGCCGGAGCGGGACAGGGTGGTTACACTGAAGCTTTCTTT
>TRBJ1-1|many|TRBV19|TRBD1
CASNDVTGGSTTEAFF
TGTGCCAGTAACGATGTAACAGGGGGCTCTACGACTGAAGCTTTCTTT
>TRBJ2-1|-|TRBV11-3|TRBD2
CASGLAGVHNEQFF
TGTGCCAGCGGTCTAGCGGGAGTTCACAATGAGCAGTTCTTC
>TRBJ2-1|-|TRBV7-3|TRBD2
CASSLTSGRSLRDEQFF
TGTGCCAGCAGCTTGACTAGCGGGAGATCCCTACGGGATGAGCAGTTCTTC
>TRBJ1-2|-|TRBV19|TRBD1
CASSIRDRAYGYTF
TGTGCCAGTAGTATCCGGGACAGGGCCTATGGCTACACCTTC
>TRBJ2-7|few|TRBV10-1|TRBD1
CASSERQGGEQYF
TGCGCCAGCAGTGAGAGACAGGGTGGCGAGCAGTACTTC
>TRBJ2-1|-|TRBV10-2|TRBD1
CASTPGTGNNEQFF
TGCGCCAGCACCCCCGGGACAGGGAATAATGAGCAGTTCTTC
>TRBJ2-7|-|TRBV6-1|TRBD2
CASRGGGGIYEQYF
TGTGCCAGCAGGGGTGGGGGGGGAATTTACGAGCAGTACTTC
>TRBJ2-7|-|TRBV5-1|TRBD2
CASSEFTSGSSYEQYF
TGCGCCAGCAGCGAATTTACTAGCGGCAGCTCCTACGAGCAGTACTTC
>TRBJ2-7|-|TRBV28|-
CASSYRAYEQYF
TGTGCCAGCAGCTACAGGGCCTACGAGCAGTACTTC
>TRBJ1-2|-|TRBV18|-
CASSPSNRVVYYGYTF
TGTGCCAGCTCACCAAGTAACAGGGTCGTTTACTATGGCTACACCTTC
>TRBJ1-1|-|TRBV7-6|-
CASSQTEANTEAFF
TGTGCCAGCAGCCAAACCGAAGCGAACACTGAAGCTTTCTTT
>TRBJ2-3|few|TRBV11-3|TRBD2
CASSPSGYTDTQYF
TGTGCCAGCAGCCCTAGCGGATACACAGATACGCAGTATTTT
>TRBJ2-1|-|TRBV4-1|TRBD2
CASSQATSGNYNEQFF
TGCGCCAGCAGCCAAGCTACTAGCGGCAACTACAATGAGCAGTTCTTC
>TRBJ1-2|-|TRBV5-6|-
CASRLYASYTF
TGTGCCAGCCGACTTTACGCCTCTTACACCTTC
>TRBJ2-6|-|TRBV9|-
CASSGGLFSGANVLTF
TGTGCCAGCAGCGGGGGACTGTTCTCTGGGGCCAACGTCCTGACTTTC
>TRBJ2-1|-|TRBV5-1|TRBD2
CASSRTSGRREQFF
TGCGCCAGTAGTCGGACTAGCGGGAGGCGGGAGCAGTTCTTC
>TRBJ2-5|-|TRBV30|TRBD2
CAWSVWGGEETQYF
TGTGCCTGGAGTGTATGGGGGGGGGAAGAGACCCAGTACTTC
>TRBJ2-7|-|TRBV21-1|-
CASSKVGSSPTGWGEQYF
TGTGCCAGCAGCAAAGTTGGTTCCTCCCCGACAGGGTGGGGGGAGCAGTACTTC
>TRBJ2-1|-|TRBV5-4|TRBD2
CASSPQTSGSYEQFF
TGTGCCAGCAGCCCACAGACTAGCGGGAGCTATGAGCAGTTCTTC
>TRBJ1-1|-|TRBV20-1|-
CSVLVNTEAFF
TGCAGTGTATTAGTCAACACTGAAGCTTTCTTT
>TRBJ1-3|-|TRBV5-1|TRBD1
CASSSTGVWSGNTIYF
TGCGCCAGCAGCTCCACAGGGGTTTGGTCTGGAAACACCATATATTTT
>TRBJ2-1|-|TRBV6-6|TRBD2
CASSPLLTSGSGLF
TGTGCCAGCAGTCCGCTACTTACTAGCGGGAGTGGGCTCTTC
>TRBJ1-2|-|TRBV28|-
CASSRLSGGGRGYTF
TGTGCCAGCAGCCGCCTGAGTGGGGGGGGCCGAGGCTACACCTTC
>TRBJ1-1|-|TRBV7-9|TRBD1
CASSPTGDTEAFF
TGTGCCAGCAGCCCGACAGGGGACACTGAAGCTTTCTTT
>TRBJ2-7|few|TRBV7-8|TRBD2
CASSSQTSGGIYEQYF
TGTGCCAGCAGCTCCCAGACTAGCGGAGGGATCTACGAGCAGTACTTC
>TRBJ2-3|-|TRBV9|-
CASSPHVGASTDTQYF
TGTGCCAGCAGCCCCCATGTAGGGGCTAGCACAGATACGCAGTATTTT
>TRBJ1-1|-|TRBV7-8|TRBD1
CASSLDETGATEAFF
TGTGCCAGCAGCTTAGATGAGACAGGGGCCACTGAAGCTTTCTTT
>TRBJ2-5|-|TRBV13|TRBD2
CASSLDIAGGLETQYF
TGTGCCAGCAGCTTAGATATAGCGGGAGGGTTGGAGACCCAGTACTTC
>TRBJ2-1|few|TRBV4-1|-
CASSHNIGGEQFF
TGCGCCAGCAGCCATAATATCGGGGGTGAGCAGTTCTTC
>TRBJ2-5|-|TRBV5-6|-
CASSSYQETQYF
TGTGCCAGCAGCTCGTACCAAGAGACCCAGTACTTC
>TRBJ1-5|-|TRBV4-2|-
CASSQDVQGDQPQHF
TGTGCCAGCAGCCAAGATGTACAGGGCGATCAGCCCCAGCATTTT
>TRBJ2-3|few|TRBV19|-
CASRDGRSTDTQYF
TGTGCCAGTAGGGACGGGAGAAGCACAGATACGCAGTATTTT
>TRBJ2-7|-|TRBV13|TRBD1
CASRETGGLYEQYF
TGTGCCAGCAGAGAGACAGGGGGCTTGTACGAGCAGTACTTC
>TRBJ1-3|-|TRBV7-9|-
CASSLYTGVSGNTIYF
TGTGCCAGCAGCTTATACACAGGTGTCTCTGGAAACACCATATATTTT
>TRBJ2-6|-|TRBV10-3|-
CATLNGPASGANGLTF
TGTGCCACCCTAAACGGGCCAGCCTCTGGGGCCAACGGCCTGACTTTC
>TRBJ2-1|few|TRBV6-6|-
CASSSAGEQFF
TGTGCCAGCTCCTCAGCGGGTGAGCAGTTCTTC
>TRBJ2-1|once|TRBV27|TRBD2
CASSSLGGLAGGSEQFF
TGTGCCAGCAGTTCCTTGGGGGGACTAGCGGGAGGGAGTGAGCAGTTCTTC
>TRBJ2-1|-|TRBV5-1|-
CASSLLAGVGNEQFF
TGCGCCAGCAGCTTGCTGGCAGGGGTTGGGAATGAGCAGTTCTTC
>TRBJ1-1|-|TRBV19|-
CASSTGLRTEAFF
TGTGCCAGTTCCACAGGGTTGAGGACTGAAGCTTTCTTT
>TRBJ1-2|-|TRBV11-2|-
CASSDADRRYGYTF
TGTGCCAGCAGCGACGCAGACAGGCGCTATGGCTACACCTTC
>TRBJ1-1|-|TRBV18|-
CASSPRRGNTEAFF
TGTGCCAGCTCACCACGCCGGGGGAACACTGAAGCTTTCTTT
>TRBJ2-7|-|TRBV5-4|TRBD1
CASSRARGQRYEQYF
TGTGCCAGCAGCCGGGCGAGGGGACAGAGGTACGAGCAGTACTTC
>TRBJ2-1|-|TRBV25-1|TRBD2
CASSEGLAGVDEQFF
TGTGCCAGCAGTGAAGGGCTAGCGGGAGTCGATGAGCAGTTCTTC
>TRBJ2-7|-|TRBV30|-
CAWSAPAEWRGYEQYF
TGTGCCTGGAGTGCACCTGCGGAATGGCGGGGCTACGAGCAGTACTTC
>TRBJ2-5|-|TRBV18|-
CASSPQQAETQYF
TGTGCCAGCTCACCACAGCAAGCGGAGACCCAGTACTTC
>TRBJ2-3|-|TRBV30|TRBD2
CAWRLQGLAGVTQYF
TGTGCCTGGAGGTTACAGGGACTAGCGGGAGTTACGCAGTATTTT
>TRBJ2-7|-|TRBV6-5|-
CASSYSTAGQHEQYF
TGTGCCAGCAGTTACTCGACGGCGGGACAGCACGAGCAGTACTTC
>TRBJ2-7|-|TRBV11-3|TRBD2
CASSTGTSGQTEQYF
TGTGCCAGCAGCACCGGGACTAGCGGGCAAACCGAGCAGTACTTC
>TRBJ1-4|-|TRBV28|TRBD1
CASSNTGQGDEKLFF
TGTGCCAGCAGTAACACGGGACAGGGTGATGAAAAACTGTTTTTT